This T cell receptor (beta chain) was identified in a study of CD8 T cells in Susac syndrome. Sequencing of TCR beta was performed on blood CD8+ and CD4+ T cells. RNA was extracted with the RNeasy kit, and a quantity of 0.5 to 1 ug was reverse transcribed using random hexamers. TCRdb independently ran MiXCR on the immunoSEQ multiplex PCR reads; one entry per CDR3 protein. This table has under 200,000 distinct CDR3 sequences, 95% appearing once. The length of the CDR3 is 15 residues. V was cut by 6 bases and J by 8 bases, with 20 bases left in between. CDR1 is LGHDT, CDR2 YNNKEL, per germline (reference sequence).

Material for sequencing was CD8+ T cells from PBMCs. V gene TRBV3-1 combines with J gene TRBJ2-1; D is perhaps TRBD1 (6 bases). The clonotype originates from a human donor with multiple sclerosis. CDR3 sequence: CASSLRDITPDEQFF. In DNA, the CDR3 is TGTGCCAGCAGTCTCCGGGACATCACCCCCGATGAGCAGTTCTTC.